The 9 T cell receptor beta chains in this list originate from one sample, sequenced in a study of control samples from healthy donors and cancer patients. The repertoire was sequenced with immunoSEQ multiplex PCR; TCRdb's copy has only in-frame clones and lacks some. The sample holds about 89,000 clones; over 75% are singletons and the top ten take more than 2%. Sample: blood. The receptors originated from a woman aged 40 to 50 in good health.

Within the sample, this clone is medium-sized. CDR3: CASSPAAGGVETQYF. As DNA, the CDR3 is TGTGCCAGCTCCCCTGCAGCGGGGGGTGTGGAGACCCAGTACTTC. This chain connects TRBV18 to TRBJ2-5; 9 nucleotides align to TRBD2. Unmatched junction bases numbered 10, after V lost 6 bases and J lost 5 bases. Germline V gene sequence: CDR1 KGHSH, CDR2 LQKENI. The CDR3 covers 15 residues.

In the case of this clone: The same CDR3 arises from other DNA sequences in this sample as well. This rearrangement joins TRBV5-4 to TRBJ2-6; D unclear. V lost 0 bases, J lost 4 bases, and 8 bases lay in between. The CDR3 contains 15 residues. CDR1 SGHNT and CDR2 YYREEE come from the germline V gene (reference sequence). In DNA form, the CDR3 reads TGTGCCAGCAGCTTGGTAGGCTCCGGGGCCAACGTCCTGACTTTC. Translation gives CASSLVGSGANVLTF.

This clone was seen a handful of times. CDR3 nucleotide sequence: TGTGCCAGCAGCCAGGGGACTGATTCCTACGAGCAGTACTTC. It translates to CASSQGTDSYEQYF. The chain links TRBV11-3 to TRBJ2-7; D could derive from TRBD1 or TRBD2 (6 bases each). Germline loops: CDR1 SGHNT, CDR2 YENEEA. V was shortened by 5 bases and J by 1 base, with 12 bases between the two germline ends. The CDR3 loop spans 14 amino acids.

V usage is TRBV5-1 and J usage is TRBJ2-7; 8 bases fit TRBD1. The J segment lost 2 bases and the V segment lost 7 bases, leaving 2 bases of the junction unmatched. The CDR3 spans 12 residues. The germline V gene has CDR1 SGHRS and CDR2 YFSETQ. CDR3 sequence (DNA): TGCGCCAGCGGACAGGGAGCCTACGAGCAGTACTTC. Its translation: CASGQGAYEQYF.

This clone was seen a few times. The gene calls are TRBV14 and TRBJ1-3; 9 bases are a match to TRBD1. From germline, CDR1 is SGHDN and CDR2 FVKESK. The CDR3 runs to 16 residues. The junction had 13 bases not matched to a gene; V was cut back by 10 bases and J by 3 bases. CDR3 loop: CATSPFTGGLGNTIYF. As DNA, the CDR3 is TGTGCCACCTCGCCCTTCACAGGGGGCCTTGGAAACACCATATATTTT.

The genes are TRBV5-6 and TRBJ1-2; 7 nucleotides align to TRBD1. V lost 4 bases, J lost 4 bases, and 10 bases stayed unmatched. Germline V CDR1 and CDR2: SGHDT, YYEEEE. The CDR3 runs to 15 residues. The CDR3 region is CASSADSGGIYGYTF. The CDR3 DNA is TGTGCCAGCAGCGCCGATTCAGGGGGTATCTATGGCTACACCTTC.

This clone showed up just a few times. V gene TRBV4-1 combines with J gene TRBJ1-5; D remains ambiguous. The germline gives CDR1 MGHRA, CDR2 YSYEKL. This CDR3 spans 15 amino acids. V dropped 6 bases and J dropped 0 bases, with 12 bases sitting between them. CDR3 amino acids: CASSQTGDSNQPQHF. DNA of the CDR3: TGCGCCAGCAGTCAAACCGGGGATAGCAATCAGCCCCAGCATTTT.

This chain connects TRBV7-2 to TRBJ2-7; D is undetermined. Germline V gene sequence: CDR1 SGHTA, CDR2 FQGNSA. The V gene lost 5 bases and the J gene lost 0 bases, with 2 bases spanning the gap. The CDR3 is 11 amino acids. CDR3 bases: TGTGCCAGCAGCAACTCCTACGAGCAGTACTTC. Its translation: CASSNSYEQYF.

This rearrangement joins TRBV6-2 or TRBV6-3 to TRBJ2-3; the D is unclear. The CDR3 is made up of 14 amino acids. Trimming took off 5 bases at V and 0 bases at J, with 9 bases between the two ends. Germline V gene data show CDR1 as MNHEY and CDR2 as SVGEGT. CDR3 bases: TGTGCCAGCAGTCCCTCGACTAGCACAGATACGCAGTATTTT. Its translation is CASSPSTSTDTQYF.